This T cell receptor beta chain originates from a study of T-cell memory formation after mild COVID-19. Study outcomes and limitations: Mainly CM and EM harbored the contracting CD4+ clones; mainly EMRA harbored the CD8+ ones.

Using its own MiXCR run on the 5' RACE reads, TCRdb lists one record per CDR3 protein. The sample consists of about 260,000 distinct CDR3 sequences, around 15% of them appearing once. The CDR3 runs to 16 residues. Germline CDR1 is SGHTA and CDR2 is FQGNSA. Trimming took off 6 bases at V and 2 bases at J, with 17 bases between the two ends. Comment on this clonotype: Its antigen is not known.

The chain recombines TRBV7-2 with TRBJ1-5; no clear D gene. The clonotype was recovered from a man aged 18 to 30 who had mild COVID-19 (a few samples of this study predate the infection). Cell type and time point are not known. Material for sequencing was PBMCs or a T cell subset sorted from them (not recorded which). CDR3: CASSYRRTQGNQPQHF. For the CDR3, the DNA is TGTGCCAGCAGTTACCGACGGACCCAGGGCAATCAGCCCCAGCATTTT.